This TCR beta chain was identified in a study of shared clonotypes between healthy human individuals. Study summary: Used for every donor were three CD4 naive, three CD4 memory, two CD8 naive and one CD8 memory plate.

Study findings and constraints: What limited the represented genetic and exposure-history diversity was the small number of donors.

This CDR3 contains 14 residues. Germline CDR1 and CDR2: SNHLY and FYNNEI. The V and J ends lost 5 bases and 5 bases, in that order; junction bases with no gene match: 5. As to this clone: Its antigen remains unidentified.

The run depth of the assay was deep. Sorted-subset replicate PCR reactions were performed with around 210 ng DNA, corresponding to 30,000 to 35,000 T cell genomes. Measured with immunoSEQ multiplex PCR; TCRdb has only the in-frame clones, and not every one. The sample holds about 1 million clones, about three quarters seen once. The sample taken for sequencing was memory CD4+ T cells sorted from blood. The sample's subset: CD45RA-negative fraction. The gene calls are TRBV2 and TRBJ2-5; 10 bases are shared with TRBD1. The TCR originated in a man aged 18 to 35 in good health. The CDR3 nucleotides read TGTGCCAGCAGTCCGGACAGGGGGTGGGAGACCCAGTACTTC. Protein sequence: CASSPDRGWETQYF.